This T cell receptor beta chain was profiled in a study of blood T cell repertoires in COVID-19. V was clipped by 0 bases and J by 5 bases; unmatched bases: 8. The CDR3 is 16 residues long. The V gene's germline CDR1 is SQVTM and CDR2 ANQGSEA. Study members were between about 18 and 100 years old and lived in 24 US regions. Participants' own reports of clinical history determined their cohort assignment. Clones were read by immunoSEQ multiplex PCR, and TCRdb kept only the in-frame ones, dropping some. In the table there are roughly 260,000 clones, approximately 86% of which are singletons. The chain joins TRBV29-1 to TRBJ2-2; 8 bases line up with TRBD1. The source of this sequence is a woman aged 30 to 39 with acute COVID-19. Sequenced material: PBMCs or T cells enriched from blood (not recorded which). The CDR3 region is CSVEDPLRGRTGELFF. In DNA form, the CDR3 reads TGCAGCGTTGAAGATCCCCTCAGGGGGCGGACCGGGGAGCTGTTTTTT.